Below are 21 T cell receptor beta chains sequenced from a single sample in a study of blood T cell repertoires in COVID-19. Measured with immunoSEQ multiplex PCR; TCRdb has only the in-frame clones, and not every one. The table records 250,000 or so clones, 80% to 85% of them present only once. Sequencing was performed on PBMCs or T cells enriched from blood (not recorded which). Receptors were obtained from a man aged 50 to 59 who had recovered from COVID-19.

In nucleotides, the CDR3 is TGTGCCATCAGCCGACAGGACACAATAACCTACGAGCAGTACTTC. The encoded protein is CAISRQDTITYEQYF. The chain uses TRBV10-3 and TRBJ2-7; D may be TRBD1 (6 bases). Looked up from germline, CDR1 is ENHRY and CDR2 is SYGVKD. Trimming left V 6 bases short and J 2 bases short, with 17 bases between. The CDR3 loop spans 15 amino acids.

The chain employs TRBV2 and TRBJ2-1, with TRBD1 identical over 10 bases. The CDR3 contains 15 residues. The germline CDR1 and CDR2 sequences are SNHLY and FYNNEI. The ends lost 7 bases at V and 7 bases at J; junction bases unmatched: 10. CDR3 in DNA: TGTGCCAGCAATTTTCGGACAGGGGGGTTGAATGAGCAGTTCTTC. Translated, it gives CASNFRTGGLNEQFF.

The chain carries TRBV19 and TRBJ2-7, with 8 bases fitting TRBD1. The germline gives CDR1 LNHDA, CDR2 SQIVND (reference sequence). Trimming cost V 8 bases and J 9 bases; bases outside gene matches: 15. The CDR3 totals 14 residues. DNA of the CDR3: TGTGCCAGTGGGACAGGTGCCTTCAGGGGTAGGCAGTACTTC. Protein: CASGTGAFRGRQYF.

The CDR3 region is CASSVTGGGTEAFF. As DNA, the CDR3 is TGTGCCAGTAGTGTGACAGGGGGCGGCACTGAAGCTTTCTTT. The gene calls are TRBV19 and TRBJ1-1, with 10 bases fitting TRBD1. Germline V lookup: CDR1 LNHDA, CDR2 SQIVND (reference sequence). CDR3 length: 14 amino acids. V shed 5 bases and J 4 bases; nucleotides not matched to a gene: 4.

V and J are TRBV11-3 and TRBJ1-4; TRBD1 is a possible D gene (5 bases). The CDR3 sequence is 14 residues long. The V gene's germline CDR1 is SGHNT and CDR2 YENEEA. The V and J ends lost 0 bases and 13 bases respectively, with 15 bases between them. CDR3 region: CASSLDPAIGGLFF. The CDR3 DNA sequence: TGTGCCAGCAGCTTAGATCCAGCGATCGGGGGACTGTTTTTT. The entire variable domain, with the rest obtained from reference TRBV11-3 and TRBJ1-4, is as follows: EAGVVQSPRYKIIEKKQPVAFWCNPISGHNTLYWYLQNLGQGPELLIRYENEEAVDDSQLPKDRFSAERLKGVDSTLKIQPAELGDSAVYLCASSLDPAIGGLFFGSGTQLSVL.

V and J are TRBV9 and TRBJ2-7; 11 bases agree with TRBD1. The ends lost 3 bases at V and 4 bases at J; junction bases unmatched: 6. This CDR3 spans 15 amino acids. The germline V gene has CDR1 SGDLS and CDR2 YYNGEE. CDR3 amino acids: CASSAGQGARYEQYF. The CDR3, as DNA: TGTGCCAGCAGCGCCGGACAGGGGGCGAGGTACGAGCAGTACTTC.

The CDR3 bases are TGTGCCAGCAGCCATGGGACAGTACAAGAAAAACTGTTTTTT. This encodes CASSHGTVQEKLFF. The chain links TRBV5-4 to TRBJ1-4, with TRBD1 identical over 7 bases. This CDR3 contains 14 residues. Germline loops: CDR1 SGHNT, CDR2 YYREEE (reference sequence). The V and J ends lost 4 bases and 8 bases, in that order; junction bases with no gene match: 8.

The CDR3 DNA sequence: TGTGCCAGCAGTTACACGGTGCAGGGGGCGAGTGGCTACACCTTC. This gives the protein CASSYTVQGASGYTF. The J gene is TRBJ1-2, the V gene TRBV6-5, with 8 bases that match TRBD1. The CDR3 has 15 amino acids. CDR1 MNHEY and CDR2 SVGAGI come from the germline V gene. Trimming at V came to 2 bases and at J to 7 bases, leaving 9 bases not matched to a gene.

This rearrangement joins TRBV18 to TRBJ2-3, with 8 bases lining up with TRBD1. Germline values: CDR1 KGHSH, CDR2 LQKENI. The CDR3 is made up of 15 amino acids. V lost 4 bases to trimming and J lost 1 base; unmatched junction nucleotides: 4. CDR3 amino acids: CASSRGQGGTDTQYF. As DNA, the CDR3 is TGTGCCAGCTCACGCGGACAGGGTGGCACAGATACGCAGTATTTT.

The V and J genes are TRBV6-5 and TRBJ2-7, with no clear D. This CDR3 region has 13 residues. Trimming took off 5 bases at V and 6 bases at J, with 14 bases between the two ends. Germline V CDR1 and CDR2: MNHEY, SVGAGI. CDR3 DNA: TGTGCCAGCAGTCCACATGCTCAGGCCGAGCAGTACTTC. This sequence encodes CASSPHAQAEQYF.

Concerning this clone: Distinct nucleotide sequences in the sample also encode this CDR3. The chain couples TRBV5-1 to TRBJ2-5, with no clear D. CDR3 size: 12 residues. Trimming cost V 1 base and J 4 bases, with 5 bases left between them. Germline CDR1 is SGHRS and CDR2 is YFSETQ. This CDR3 reads CASSLIRETQYF. In DNA, the CDR3 is TGCGCCAGCAGCTTGATTAGAGAGACCCAGTACTTC. The entire variable domain, with the rest obtained from reference TRBV5-1 and TRBJ2-5, is as follows: KAGVTQTPRYLIKTRGQQVTLSCSPISGHRSVSWYQQTPGQGLQFLFEYFSETQRNKGNFPGRFSGRQFSNSRSEMNVSTLELGDSALYLCASSLIRETQYFGPGTRLLVL.

The CDR3 sequence: CASSFSTSGRAAGANVLTF. The CDR3 bases are TGTGCCAGCAGCTTCTCGACTAGCGGGAGGGCCGCGGGGGCCAACGTCCTGACTTTC. This chain links TRBV13 with TRBJ2-6, with TRBD2 matching 14 bases. This CDR3 is built from 19 residues. Unmatched junction bases numbered 8, after V lost 3 bases and J lost 4 bases. Germline-derived CDR1 and CDR2 are PRHDT and FYEKMQ (reference sequence).

The rearrangement uses TRBV7-2 and TRBJ2-7, with D perhaps TRBD2 (6 bases). This CDR3 spans 15 amino acids. Germline values: CDR1 SGHTA, CDR2 FQGNSA. V was pared by 1 base and J by 2 bases, with 12 bases between. The CDR3 DNA follows: TGTGCCAGCAGCTTAGAGGGCGGGACCACCTACGAGCAGTACTTC. The encoded protein is CASSLEGGTTYEQYF.

The J gene is TRBJ2-5, the V gene TRBV11-3, with TRBD2 identical over 7 bases. The CDR3 is 15 amino acids. V lost 1 base and J lost 5; bases outside the gene matches: 7. The germline CDR1 and CDR2 sequences are SGHNT and YENEEA. The CDR3 nucleotides are TGTGCCAGCAGCTTAGGGGGGGGGATTTGGGAGACCCAGTACTTC. Translating gives CASSLGGGIWETQYF.

V usage is TRBV28 and J usage is TRBJ2-6, with D perhaps TRBD1 (5 bases). V gave up 8 bases and J gave up 9 bases, with 14 bases separating them. There are 13 residues in the CDR3. Germline CDR1 reads MDHEN; CDR2 reads SYDVKM. CDR3 nucleotide sequence: TGTGCCAGCGGTTGGCAGGGTAACAACGTCCTGACTTTC. Translation gives CASGWQGNNVLTF. Full variable domain (remainder filled in from reference TRBV28 and TRBJ2-6): DVKVTQSSRYLVKRTGEKVFLECVQDMDHENMFWYRQDPGLGLRLIYFSYDVKMKEKGDIPEGYSVSREKKERFSLILESASTNQTSMYLCASGWQGNNVLTFGAGSRLTVL.

Note on this clone: Possible read error: a much larger clone is one base away. Other DNA sequences in this specimen translate into the identical CDR3. This chain connects TRBV7-8 to TRBJ2-7; D unresolved. V gave up 5 bases and J gave up 4 bases, with 6 bases separating them. Germline V lookup: CDR1 SGHVS, CDR2 FQNEAQ. This CDR3 is 11 amino acids long. CDR3 sequence reads: CASSPNYEQYF. The CDR3 DNA sequence: TGTGCCAGCAGCCCAAATTACGAGCAGTACTTC.

This chain uses TRBV6-5 with TRBJ1-5; D gene unclear. Germline V gene data show CDR1 as MNHEY and CDR2 as SVGAGI. Between the trimmed V and J ends, which lost 5 bases and 4 bases, there was a span of 12 bases. This CDR3 contains 14 residues. The CDR3 region is CASSPGSGNQPQHF. CDR3 in DNA: TGTGCCAGCAGTCCTGGCTCGGGAAATCAGCCCCAGCATTTT.

V usage is TRBV19 and J usage is TRBJ2-2; 8 bases align to TRBD1. Germline CDR1 and CDR2: LNHDA and SQIVND (reference sequence). The CDR3 covers 15 residues. The V and J ends lost 6 bases and 5 bases, in that order; junction bases with no gene match: 8. Here the CDR3 DNA reads TGTGCCAGTAGCCCTCGACAGGGGAGGACCGGGGAGCTGTTTTTT. Amino acid sequence: CASSPRQGRTGELFF.

The chain uses TRBV9 and TRBJ1-3; 9 nucleotides agree with TRBD1. The trim removed 4 bases at V and 4 bases at J, leaving 9 bases unmatched. This CDR3 has 16 residues. Germline V CDR1 and CDR2: SGDLS, YYNGEE. CDR3 coding DNA: TGTGCCAGCAGCACACCAACAGGGGGCCGAGGAAACACCATATATTTT. Protein: CASSTPTGGRGNTIYF.

This clone has a single count. The CDR3 region has the DNA TGCGCCAGCAAACCCCAGGGGGGAGCTAACTATGGCTACACCTTC. This sequence encodes CASKPQGGANYGYTF. J is TRBJ1-2 and V is TRBV5-1, with 7 bases lining up with TRBD1. The CDR3 length is 15 residues. The J segment lost 0 bases and the V segment lost 6 bases, leaving 8 bases of the junction unmatched. CDR1 is SGHRS and CDR2 is YFSETQ in the germline V gene.

The V call is TRBV7-6, the J call TRBJ2-3; 11 nucleotides align to TRBD1. This CDR3 is 16 amino acids long. Germline CDR1 SGHVS, CDR2 FNYEAQ. V shed 0 bases, J shed 3 bases, and the junction held 2 bases outside the gene matches. The CDR3, as DNA: TGTGCCAGCAGCTTAGCTGGGACAGGGGGAACAGATACGCAGTATTTT. Encoded protein: CASSLAGTGGTDTQYF.